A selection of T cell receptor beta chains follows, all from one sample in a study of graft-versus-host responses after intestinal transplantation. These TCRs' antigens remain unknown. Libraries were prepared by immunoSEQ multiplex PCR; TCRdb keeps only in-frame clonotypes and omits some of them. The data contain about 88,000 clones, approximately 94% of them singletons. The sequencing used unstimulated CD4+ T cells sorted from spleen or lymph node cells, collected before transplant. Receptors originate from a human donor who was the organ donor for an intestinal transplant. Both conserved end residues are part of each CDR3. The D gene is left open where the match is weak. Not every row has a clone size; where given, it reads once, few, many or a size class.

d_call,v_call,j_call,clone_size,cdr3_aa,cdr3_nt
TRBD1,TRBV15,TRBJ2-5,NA,CATSKTTGTGRVQYF,TGTGCCACCAGCAAGACCACCGGGACAGGGAGGGTGCAGTACTTC
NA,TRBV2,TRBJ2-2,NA,CASSYIQGVTGELFF,TGTGCCAGCAGTTATATACAGGGCGTCACCGGGGAGCTGTTTTTT
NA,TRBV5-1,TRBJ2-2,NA,CASSLSGAGRGTGELFF,TGCGCCAGCAGCTTAAGTGGGGCGGGGCGAGGCACCGGGGAGCTGTTTTTT
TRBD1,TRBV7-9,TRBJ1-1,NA,CASSVGQGFGTEAFF,TGTGCCAGCAGCGTTGGACAGGGGTTTGGCACTGAAGCTTTCTTT
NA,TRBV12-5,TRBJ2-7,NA,CASGLRFTSSYEQYF,TGTGCTAGTGGCCTCAGGTTCACCTCTTCCTACGAGCAGTACTTC
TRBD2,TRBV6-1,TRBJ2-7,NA,CASSGGGTPNSYEQYF,TGTGCCAGCAGTGGGGGGGGGACGCCTAATTCCTACGAGCAGTACTTC
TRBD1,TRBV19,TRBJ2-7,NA,CASTRTGATYEQYF,TGTGCCAGCACTAGGACAGGGGCCACGTACGAGCAGTACTTC
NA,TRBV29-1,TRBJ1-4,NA,CSVGPTPGGKLFF,TGCAGCGTTGGTCCTACCCCCGGGGGGAAACTGTTTTTT
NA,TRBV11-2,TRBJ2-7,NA,CASSSQQGSYEQYF,TGTGCCAGCAGCTCCCAACAGGGAAGCTACGAGCAGTACTTC
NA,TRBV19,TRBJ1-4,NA,CASSISGTRNEKLFF,TGTGCCAGTAGTATAAGCGGGACTAGAAATGAAAAACTGTTTTTT
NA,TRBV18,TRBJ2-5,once,CASSPPRGESQETQYF,TGTGCCAGCTCACCACCGAGGGGGGAAAGCCAAGAGACCCAGTACTTC
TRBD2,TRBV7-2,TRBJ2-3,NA,CASSLVGLAGAGDTQYF,TGTGCCAGCAGCTTAGTGGGACTAGCGGGGGCGGGGGATACGCAGTATTTT
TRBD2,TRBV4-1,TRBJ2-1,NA,CASSQGLAGKTEQFF,TGCGCCAGCAGCCAAGGACTAGCGGGGAAAACCGAGCAGTTCTTC
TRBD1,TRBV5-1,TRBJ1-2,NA,CASSLAGQGGHGYTF,TGCGCCAGCAGCTTGGCCGGACAGGGGGGACATGGCTACACCTTC
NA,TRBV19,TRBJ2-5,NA,CASSRSNQGGETQYF,TGTGCCAGTAGCCGATCGAACCAGGGCGGTGAGACCCAGTACTTC
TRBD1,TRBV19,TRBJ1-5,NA,CASSDQDRGNQPQHF,TGTGCCAGTAGCGACCAAGACAGGGGCAATCAGCCCCAGCATTTT
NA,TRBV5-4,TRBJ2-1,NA,CASSSPKDNEQFF,TGTGCCAGCAGCTCGCCCAAGGACAATGAGCAGTTCTTC
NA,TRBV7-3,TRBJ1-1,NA,CVSSLLRVAAEAFF,TGTGTCAGCAGCTTGTTAAGGGTTGCGGCTGAAGCTTTCTTT
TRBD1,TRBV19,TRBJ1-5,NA,CASSPDRAASRQPQHF,TGTGCCAGTAGTCCCGACAGGGCCGCAAGCAGGCAGCCCCAGCATTTT
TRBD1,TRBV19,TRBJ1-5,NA,CASGKGDRVVSNQPQHF,TGTGCCAGTGGAAAGGGGGACAGGGTCGTCAGCAATCAGCCCCAGCATTTT
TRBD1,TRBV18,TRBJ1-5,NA,CASSANRGRDSQPQHF,TGTGCCAGCTCAGCAAACAGGGGGCGGGATAGTCAGCCCCAGCATTTT
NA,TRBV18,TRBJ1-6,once,CASSPLPGANSPLHF,TGTGCCAGCTCACCCCTCCCGGGGGCGAATTCACCCCTCCACTTT
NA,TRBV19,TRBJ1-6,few,CASRRVLGNNSPLHF,TGTGCCAGTAGAAGGGTCCTCGGTAATAATTCACCCCTCCACTTT
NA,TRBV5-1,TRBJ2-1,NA,CASSLAPNNEQFF,TGCGCCAGCAGCTTGGCCCCCAACAATGAGCAGTTCTTC
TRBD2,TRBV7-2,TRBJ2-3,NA,CASSPRTSATDTQYF,TGTGCCAGCAGCCCCCGGACTAGCGCCACAGATACGCAGTATTTT
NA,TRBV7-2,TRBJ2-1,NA,CASSLVQGLQFF,TGTGCCAGCAGCTTAGTACAGGGTTTGCAGTTCTTC
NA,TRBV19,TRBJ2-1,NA,CASSIWGRGSSYNEQFF,TGTGCCAGTAGTATCTGGGGGCGAGGCAGCTCCTACAATGAGCAGTTCTTC
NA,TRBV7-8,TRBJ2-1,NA,CASTPLGSYNEQFF,TGTGCCAGCACCCCGCTTGGATCCTACAATGAGCAGTTCTTC